A selection of T cell receptor beta chains follows, all from one sample in a study of CD8+CD57+ T cells in acquired aplastic anemia. In TCRdb, the reads were re-called with MiXCR into one record per CDR3 protein. This sample has over 150,000 distinct CDR3 sequences, with roughly 45% found just once. The sequenced sample consisted of sorted CD4+, CD8+, or CD8+CD57+ T cells (not recorded which) from PBMCs. These receptors originate from a human donor in good health. Each CDR3 is given with its conserved first and last residue. The D gene is left open where the match is weak. A row's size may be missing; if present it is once, few, many or a size class.

cdr3_length clone_size d_call j_call v_call cdr3_aa cdr3_nt
12 many NA TRBJ1-2 TRBV2 CAAMGRNYGYTF TGTGCCGCAATGGGGAGGAACTATGGCTACACCTTC
14 many NA TRBJ2-1 TRBV25-1 CASSDKGSYNEQFF TGTGCCAGCAGTGATAAGGGCTCCTACAATGAGCAGTTCTTC
13 NA NA TRBJ1-2 TRBV5-1 CASSSGQNYGYTF TGCGCCAGCAGCTCTGGACAGAACTATGGCTACACCTTC
15 many NA TRBJ1-1 TRBV20-1 CSARGQRAVNTEAFF TGCAGTGCTAGAGGCCAGCGAGCAGTGAACACTGAAGCTTTCTTT
14 many NA TRBJ1-3 TRBV2 CASSEAQSGNTIYF TGTGCCAGCAGTGAAGCTCAGTCTGGAAACACCATATATTTT
15 many NA TRBJ1-2 TRBV7-9 CASSLDRDSNYGYTF TGTGCCAGCAGCTTAGACAGGGACTCTAACTATGGCTACACCTTC
14 many NA TRBJ1-1 TRBV11-2 CASSFMRGNTEAFF TGTGCCAGCAGCTTTATGCGGGGAAACACTGAAGCTTTCTTT
14 many NA TRBJ1-1 TRBV4-2 CASSQDSWRTGAFF TGTGCCAGCAGCCAAGATTCATGGAGGACGGGAGCTTTCTTT
13 NA NA TRBJ2-1 TRBV20-1 CSASPKEYNEQFF TGCAGTGCTAGCCCCAAGGAGTACAATGAGCAGTTCTTC
16 many NA TRBJ1-1 TRBV7-2 CASSLEGPRVNTEAFF TGTGCCAGCAGCCTTGAAGGGCCTCGGGTGAACACTGAAGCTTTCTTT
12 NA NA TRBJ2-5 TRBV20-1 CSYVRGAETQYF TGCAGTTATGTCAGGGGGGCAGAGACCCAGTACTTC
18 few TRBD2 TRBJ2-2 TRBV5-1 CASSLAFASGSTTGELFF TGCGCCAGCAGCTTGGCCTTCGCTAGCGGGAGTACCACCGGGGAGCTGTTTTTT
15 NA TRBD2 TRBJ2-2 TRBV15 CATSPSGGAIKELFF TGTGCCACCAGCCCTAGCGGGGGGGCCATCAAGGAGCTGTTTTTT
16 many NA TRBJ2-2 TRBV11-1 CASSLVARWSPGELFF TGTGCCAGCAGCTTAGTGGCCCGGTGGTCTCCCGGGGAGCTGTTTTTT
16 many TRBD1 TRBJ1-2 TRBV11-2 CASSFMGQGPTYGYTF TGTGCCAGCAGCTTCATGGGACAGGGTCCCACCTATGGCTACACCTTC
16 NA NA TRBJ2-1 TRBV11-2 CASSLQSGLTGNEQFF TGTGCCAGCAGCTTACAATCAGGCCTTACGGGGAATGAGCAGTTCTTC
15 NA NA TRBJ2-7 TRBV28 CASNPTGGMSYEQYF TGTGCCAGCAACCCGACAGGTGGTATGTCCTACGAGCAGTACTTC
14 many TRBD2 TRBJ2-1 TRBV12-3/TRBV12-4 CASSRGLAGVEQFF TGTGCCAGCAGTCGAGGACTAGCGGGAGTAGAGCAGTTCTTC
13 many NA TRBJ1-6 TRBV6-4 CASSDNYNSPLHF TGTGCCAGCAGTGACAACTATAATTCACCCCTCCACTTT
14 many TRBD1 TRBJ1-5 TRBV2 CASSGTGGHQPQHF TGTGCCAGCAGCGGGACAGGGGGCCATCAGCCCCAGCATTTT
15 many TRBD1 TRBJ1-6 TRBV5-6 CASSLGQGPNSPLHF TGTGCCAGCAGCCTGGGACAGGGCCCAAATTCACCCCTCCACTTT
15 NA NA TRBJ2-7 TRBV5-8 CASSVNLGGTSEQYF TGTGCCAGCAGCGTAAATCTGGGGGGCACATCCGAGCAGTACTTC
17 NA TRBD2 TRBJ2-3 TRBV5-1 CASSLSGGPPSTDTQYF TGCGCCAGCAGCTTGTCGGGAGGACCTCCTAGCACAGATACGCAGTATTTT
16 NA NA TRBJ2-2 TRBV12-3/TRBV12-4 CASVYRETASTGELFF TGTGCCAGCGTATACAGGGAAACCGCGAGCACCGGGGAGCTGTTTTTT
13 once NA TRBJ1-3 TRBV2 CASSVDSVNTIYF TGTGCCAGCAGTGTAGATAGCGTAAACACCATATATTTT
13 NA TRBD2 TRBJ2-2 TRBV7-2 CASSERLAGELFF TGTGCCAGCAGCGAAAGACTAGCGGGGGAGCTGTTTTTT
14 many NA TRBJ2-7 TRBV5-8 CASSLVGVHYEQYF TGTGCCAGCAGCTTGGTTGGGGTTCACTACGAGCAGTACTTC
12 many NA TRBJ2-7 TRBV20-1 CSAIVVAGEQYF TGCAGTGCTATCGTCGTCGCGGGCGAGCAGTACTTC
15 few TRBD2 TRBJ2-7 TRBV15 CATSSGLAGAYEQYF TGTGCCACCAGCAGCGGACTAGCGGGGGCCTACGAGCAGTACTTC
13 NA TRBD2 TRBJ2-7 TRBV24-1 CATAQIAGGEQYF TGTGCCACCGCTCAGATAGCGGGAGGCGAGCAGTACTTC
14 NA TRBD1 TRBJ2-7 TRBV14 CASSRDSYSYEQYF TGCGCCAGCAGCCGGGACAGCTATTCCTACGAGCAGTACTTC
15 many TRBD2 TRBJ2-7 TRBV12-3/TRBV12-4 CASRGLAGGPYEQYF TGTGCCAGCAGGGGACTAGCGGGGGGGCCATACGAGCAGTACTTC
14 NA TRBD1 TRBJ2-5 TRBV20-1 CSAGGTGVAETQYF TGCAGTGCTGGCGGGACAGGGGTTGCAGAGACCCAGTACTTC
16 many NA TRBJ1-6 TRBV20-1 CSAREARSTYNSPLHF TGCAGTGCTAGAGAAGCCAGGTCAACCTATAATTCACCCCTCCACTTT
11 many NA TRBJ2-7 TRBV12-3/TRBV12-4 CASSQSSEQYF TGTGCCAGCAGTCAATCTAGCGAGCAGTACTTC
14 NA TRBD2 TRBJ2-7 TRBV11-2 CASSRGTSGGRKYF TGTGCCAGCAGCCGTGGGACTAGCGGGGGGCGAAAGTACTTC
12 NA NA TRBJ1-5 TRBV10-3 CAISDGNQPQHF TGTGCCATCAGTGACGGCAATCAGCCCCAGCATTTT
15 many TRBD1 TRBJ1-2 TRBV19 CASSYGQGLTYGYTF TGTGCCAGTAGTTACGGACAGGGTCTCACCTATGGCTACACCTTC
15 NA NA TRBJ2-2 TRBV19 CATLPGRKNTGELFF TGTGCCACCCTTCCAGGGAGGAAGAACACCGGGGAGCTGTTTTTT
15 many TRBD1 TRBJ1-5 TRBV5-1 CASRKTGGSNQPQHF TGCGCCAGCAGGAAGACAGGGGGGAGCAATCAGCCCCAGCATTTT